A selection of T cell receptor beta chains follows, all from one sample in a study of blood T cell repertoires in COVID-19. Method: immunoSEQ multiplex PCR; TCRdb's copy keeps in-frame clones and lacks some. The data show around 480,000 clones, with around 89% seen just once and about 12% held by the top ten. The sequenced sample was peripheral blood. All receptors derive from a woman aged 45-60 years with COVID-19, enrolled during active disease. Each CDR3 is given with its conserved first and last residue. Each record gives: clone size, V gene, CDR3 protein. Only some rows state a clone size, as once, few, many or a class for expanded clones.

abundance: once; v_gene: TRBV9; CDR3aa: CASSVGGLAGVGTDTQYF
abundance: -; v_gene: TRBV2; CDR3aa: CASSDTIGLSNQPQHF
abundance: once; v_gene: TRBV7-6; CDR3aa: CASSLGTSGSYEQYF
abundance: few; v_gene: TRBV6-4; CDR3aa: CASQSGRNSNQPQHF
abundance: -; v_gene: TRBV19; CDR3aa: CASSIGTGGAGGNEQFF
abundance: -; v_gene: TRBV6-5; CDR3aa: CASSFFGTGNTYEQYF
abundance: -; v_gene: TRBV7-2; CDR3aa: CASSLRANTEAFF
abundance: once; v_gene: TRBV9; CDR3aa: CASSDEGALNTEAFF
abundance: -; v_gene: TRBV19; CDR3aa: CASSPGSQPQHF
abundance: -; v_gene: TRBV9; CDR3aa: CASSPAGGALNNEQFF
abundance: -; v_gene: TRBV10-1; CDR3aa: CASSPQGSTGGNEQFF
abundance: -; v_gene: TRBV5-4; CDR3aa: CASSLLGGQETQYF
abundance: -; v_gene: TRBV15; CDR3aa: CATSRVGRSGGRNTGELFF
abundance: -; v_gene: TRBV5-4; CDR3aa: CASSLTMSRQETQYF
abundance: -; v_gene: TRBV4-2; CDR3aa: CASSQAGGTQYF
abundance: -; v_gene: TRBV11-1; CDR3aa: CASSRGLAGGRYEQYF
abundance: -; v_gene: TRBV30; CDR3aa: CAWRNLDRPLHF
abundance: once; v_gene: TRBV20-1; CDR3aa: CSARNQNEQFF
abundance: -; v_gene: TRBV9; CDR3aa: CASSPRDRENEQYF
abundance: -; v_gene: TRBV6-5; CDR3aa: CASRSGHNTGELFF
abundance: -; v_gene: TRBV28; CDR3aa: CASSVTGLLEELFF
abundance: -; v_gene: TRBV30; CDR3aa: CAWRGQGLNQPQHF
abundance: once; v_gene: TRBV5-1; CDR3aa: CASSLEGGNLNEQFF
abundance: -; v_gene: TRBV11-3; CDR3aa: CASSFPWGTSVYEQYF
abundance: medium-sized; v_gene: TRBV14; CDR3aa: CASSQAPYEQYF
abundance: -; v_gene: TRBV19; CDR3aa: CASVQFTEAFF
abundance: -; v_gene: TRBV2; CDR3aa: CASSEWAGSDQPQHF
abundance: once; v_gene: TRBV7-9; CDR3aa: CASSPTRGTGELFF
abundance: -; v_gene: TRBV6-5; CDR3aa: CASTGQLATGYTF
abundance: -; v_gene: TRBV5-1; CDR3aa: CASSLGLSSHNEQFF
abundance: -; v_gene: TRBV5-1; CDR3aa: CASSFSYGQGSYGYTF
abundance: -; v_gene: TRBV25-1; CDR3aa: CASSETGGTEAFF
abundance: -; v_gene: TRBV18; CDR3aa: CASSPPNDGEQYF
abundance: -; v_gene: TRBV3-1/TRBV3-2; CDR3aa: CASSQIYRYEQYF
abundance: -; v_gene: TRBV4-2; CDR3aa: CASSQVISGEARGEQYF
abundance: -; v_gene: TRBV6-5; CDR3aa: CASSHPFGTQHF
abundance: -; v_gene: TRBV3-1/TRBV3-2; CDR3aa: CASSRKIPAGPYQETQYF
abundance: -; v_gene: TRBV12-3/TRBV12-4; CDR3aa: CASRTGIGNTIYF
abundance: -; v_gene: TRBV5-1; CDR3aa: CASSPNTGANVLTF
abundance: -; v_gene: TRBV19; CDR3aa: CATSMGEETQYF
abundance: -; v_gene: TRBV15; CDR3aa: CATRGHRDYGYTF
abundance: -; v_gene: TRBV6-5; CDR3aa: CASLNLDSIPYGYTF
abundance: -; v_gene: TRBV3-1/TRBV3-2; CDR3aa: CASSQTFIQGAIGF
abundance: -; v_gene: TRBV24-1; CDR3aa: CATSDRGEPQHF
abundance: few; v_gene: TRBV4-1; CDR3aa: CASSQVDPRLFPYGYTF